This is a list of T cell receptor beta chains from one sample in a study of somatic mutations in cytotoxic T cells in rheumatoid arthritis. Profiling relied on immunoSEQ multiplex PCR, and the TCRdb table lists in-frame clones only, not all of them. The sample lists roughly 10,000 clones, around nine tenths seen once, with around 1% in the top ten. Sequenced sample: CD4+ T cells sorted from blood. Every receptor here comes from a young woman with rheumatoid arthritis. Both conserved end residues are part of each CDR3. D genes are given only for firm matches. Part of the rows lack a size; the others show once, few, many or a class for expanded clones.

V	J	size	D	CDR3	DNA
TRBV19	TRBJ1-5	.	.	CASSDLAGRSNQPQHF	TGTGCCAGTAGTGACTTAGCGGGGAGGAGCAATCAGCCCCAGCATTTT
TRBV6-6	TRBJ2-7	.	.	CASSYIPTAYEQYF	TGTGCCAGCAGTTACATACCAACAGCCTACGAGCAGTACTTC
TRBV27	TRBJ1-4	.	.	CASRAQGVNNEKLFF	TGTGCCAGCAGGGCCCAAGGGGTAAATAATGAAAAACTGTTTTTT
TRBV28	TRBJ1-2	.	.	CASSYQGRDGYTF	TGTGCCAGCAGTTACCAGGGGAGGGATGGCTACACCTTC
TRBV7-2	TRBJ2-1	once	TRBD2	CASTAGTSSYNEQFF	TGCGCCAGCACCGCCGGGACTAGCTCCTACAATGAGCAGTTCTTC
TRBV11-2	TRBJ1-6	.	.	CASRLGGRSYNSPLHF	TGTGCCAGCAGACTAGGTGGGCGATCCTATAATTCACCCCTCCACTTT
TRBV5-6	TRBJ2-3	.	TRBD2	CASSSRLAGTDTQYF	TGTGCCAGCAGCTCCCGACTAGCAGGCACAGATACGCAGTATTTT
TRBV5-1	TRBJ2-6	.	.	CASSPWSSGANVLTF	TGCGCCAGCAGCCCCTGGAGCTCTGGGGCCAACGTCCTGACTTTC
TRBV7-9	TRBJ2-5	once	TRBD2	CASSLGSLAGAQETQYF	TGTGCCAGCAGCTTAGGTTCACTAGCGGGGGCCCAAGAGACCCAGTACTTC
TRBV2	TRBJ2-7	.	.	CASRETRTLSGEQYF	TGTGCCAGCAGGGAGACTAGGACGCTGAGTGGAGAGCAGTACTTC
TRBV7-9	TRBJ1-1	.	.	CAILWVGNRSRNTEAFF	TGTGCCATCCTTTGGGTCGGTAACAGGAGCCGGAACACTGAAGCTTTCTTT
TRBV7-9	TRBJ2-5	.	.	CASSLVSETQYF	TGTGCCAGCAGCCTAGTAAGCGAGACCCAGTACTTC
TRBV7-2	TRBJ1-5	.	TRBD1	CASSFTGGGQPQHF	TGTGCCAGCAGCTTTACAGGGGGCGGTCAGCCCCAGCATTTT
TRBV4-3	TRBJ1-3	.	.	CASSQDHGFSGNTIYF	TGCGCCAGCAGCCAAGATCACGGGTTCTCTGGAAACACCATATATTTT
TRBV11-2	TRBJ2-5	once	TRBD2	CASSPRGGGTSGKETQYF	TGTGCCAGCAGCCCCAGAGGTGGCGGGACTAGCGGGAAAGAGACCCAGTACTTC
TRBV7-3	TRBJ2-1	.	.	CASSLSGGNYNEQFF	TGTGCCAGCAGCTTATCCGGGGGAAATTACAATGAGCAGTTCTTC
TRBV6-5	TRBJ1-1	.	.	CASSSFSPVNTEAFF	TGTGCCAGCAGTTCTTTCAGTCCCGTGAACACTGAAGCTTTCTTT
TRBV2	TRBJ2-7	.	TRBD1	CASTERQGFYEQYF	TGTGCCAGTACTGAGAGACAGGGGTTTTACGAGCAGTACTTC
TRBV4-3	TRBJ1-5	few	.	CASSQVGGVNQPQHF	TGCGCCAGCAGCCAAGTAGGAGGGGTTAATCAGCCCCAGCATTTT
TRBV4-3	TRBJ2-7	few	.	CASSETSRRTYEQYF	TGCGCCAGCTCCGAAACTAGCAGGAGAACCTACGAGCAGTACTTC
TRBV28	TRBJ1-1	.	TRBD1	CASSPGWDRGYTEAFF	TGTGCCAGCAGTCCAGGTTGGGACAGGGGATACACTGAAGCTTTCTTT
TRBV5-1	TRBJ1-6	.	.	CASSLSESNSPLHF	TGCGCCAGCAGCTTGTCTGAGTCCAATTCACCCCTCCACTTT
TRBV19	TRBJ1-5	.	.	CASSVTGPNQPQHF	TGTGCCAGTAGTGTTACAGGGCCTAATCAGCCCCAGCATTTT
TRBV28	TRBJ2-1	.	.	CASSLRPRQQQFF	TGTGCCAGCAGTTTAAGGCCCAGGCAACAGCAGTTCTTC
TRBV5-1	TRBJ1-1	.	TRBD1	CASSERTGLNTEAFF	TGCGCCAGCAGCGAGAGGACAGGGTTGAACACTGAAGCTTTCTTT
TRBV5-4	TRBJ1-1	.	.	CASSLDQVNTEAFF	TGTGCCAGCAGCTTGGATCAGGTGAACACTGAAGCTTTCTTT
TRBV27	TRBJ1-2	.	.	CASSRGQLFGYTF	TGTGCCAGCAGTCGAGGACAGTTATTTGGCTACACCTTC
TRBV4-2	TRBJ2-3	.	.	CASSQDAGTDTQYF	TGTGCCAGCAGCCAAGATGCGGGCACAGATACGCAGTATTTT
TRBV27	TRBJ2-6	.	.	CASSFFPVDGANVLTF	TGTGCCAGCAGTTTTTTCCCGGTTGATGGGGCCAACGTCCTGACTTTC
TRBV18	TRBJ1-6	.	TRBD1	CASSPPNRGSNNSPLHF	TGTGCCAGCTCACCACCGAACAGGGGGAGCAATAATTCACCCCTCCACTTT
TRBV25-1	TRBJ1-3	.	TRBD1	CASRRQGDGNTIYF	TGTGCCAGCAGGCGACAGGGGGATGGAAACACCATATATTTT
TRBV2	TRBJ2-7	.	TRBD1	CASRTNMGQGSSYEQYF	TGTGCCAGCAGGACAAATATGGGACAGGGGAGCTCCTACGAGCAGTACTTC
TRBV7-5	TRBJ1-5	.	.	CARIRQGAVQPQHF	TGTGCCAGAATCCGACAGGGGGCTGTTCAGCCCCAGCATTTT
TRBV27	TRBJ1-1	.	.	CASSLGGFDTEAFF	TGTGCCAGCAGTTTAGGCGGTTTCGACACTGAAGCTTTCTTT
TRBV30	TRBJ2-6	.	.	CAGQGISGANVLTF	TGTGCCGGCCAGGGGATCTCTGGGGCCAACGTCCTGACTTTC
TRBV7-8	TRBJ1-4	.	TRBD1	CASSPTGGVGEKLFF	TGTGCCAGCAGCCCAACAGGGGGGGTTGGCGAAAAACTGTTTTTT
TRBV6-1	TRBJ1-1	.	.	CASSVGGTEAFF	TGTGCCAGCAGTGTAGGGGGCACTGAAGCTTTCTTT
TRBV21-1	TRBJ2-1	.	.	CASSPSSGRNEQFF	TGTGCCAGCAGCCCCTCGAGCGGACGCAATGAGCAGTTCTTC
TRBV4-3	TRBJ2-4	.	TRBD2	CASSQDRTRGLKAKNIQYF	TGCGCCAGCAGCCAAGACCGGACTAGAGGGCTTAAGGCCAAAAACATTCAGTACTTC
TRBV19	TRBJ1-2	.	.	CASSIDGGGGYGYTF	TGTGCCAGTAGTATAGACGGGGGGGGTGGCTATGGCTACACCTTC
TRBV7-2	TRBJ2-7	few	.	CASSLVTYEQYF	TGTGCCAGCAGCTTAGTAACCTACGAGCAGTACTTC
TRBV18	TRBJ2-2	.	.	CASSPWEGQVLFF	TGTGCCAGCTCACCATGGGAGGGACAAGTGCTGTTTTTT
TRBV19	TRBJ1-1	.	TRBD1	CASTPTGIGNTEAFF	TGTGCCAGTACCCCGACAGGGATCGGGAACACTGAAGCTTTCTTT
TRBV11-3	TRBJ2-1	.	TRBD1	CASSREGQGYNEQFF	TGTGCCAGCAGCCGCGAAGGACAGGGATACAATGAGCAGTTCTTC
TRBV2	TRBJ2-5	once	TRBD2	CASRRGGAGGLGETQYF	TGTGCCAGCAGGAGGGGCGGGGCGGGGGGCTTAGGGGAGACCCAGTACTTC
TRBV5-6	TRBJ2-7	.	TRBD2	CASSPGLAGGYEQYF	TGTGCCAGCAGCCCCGGACTAGCGGGGGGCTACGAGCAGTACTTC
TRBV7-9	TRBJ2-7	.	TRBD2	CASSFLGLLGVQYF	TGTGCCAGCAGCTTTCTGGGACTACTAGGGGTGCAGTACTTC
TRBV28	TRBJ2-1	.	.	CASSVANYNEQFF	TGTGCCAGCAGTGTAGCGAACTACAATGAGCAGTTCTTC
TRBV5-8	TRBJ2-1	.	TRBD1	CASSRDSSYNEQFF	TGTGCCAGCAGCAGGGACAGCTCCTACAATGAGCAGTTCTTC
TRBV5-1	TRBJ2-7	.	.	CASSLAEVTYEQYF	TGCGCCAGCAGCTTGGCAGAAGTTACCTACGAGCAGTACTTC